A selection of T cell receptor beta chains follows, all from one sample in a study of blood T cell repertoires in COVID-19. The repertoire was sequenced with immunoSEQ multiplex PCR; TCRdb's copy has only in-frame clones and lacks some. This sample has around 51,000 clones; approximately 86% occur once, and the top ten carry around 2.9%. Material for sequencing was peripheral blood. The receptors come from an elderly woman with acute or convalescent COVID-19. Each CDR3 is given with its conserved first and last residue. D genes are given only for firm matches. Rows give clone size only sometimes, using once, few, many, or a class for an expanded clone.

len: 16
j_gene: TRBJ2-3
abundance: -
d_gene: TRBD2
v_gene: TRBV9
CDR3aa: CASSPLAGGGTDTQYF
CDR3nt: TGTGCCAGCAGCCCCCTAGCGGGGGGCGGCACAGATACGCAGTATTTT

len: 15
j_gene: TRBJ2-7
abundance: -
d_gene: -
v_gene: TRBV18
CDR3aa: CASSPPSAGRGEQYF
CDR3nt: TGTGCCAGCTCACCACCGTCGGCAGGGCGAGGCGAGCAGTACTTC

len: 16
j_gene: TRBJ2-3
abundance: -
d_gene: TRBD2
v_gene: TRBV14
CDR3aa: CASSQGSGGGTDTQYF
CDR3nt: TGTGCCAGCAGCCAAGGAAGCGGGGGGGGCACAGATACGCAGTATTTT

len: 15
j_gene: TRBJ2-3
abundance: few
d_gene: TRBD2
v_gene: TRBV27
CDR3aa: CASSLGGGGTDTQYF
CDR3nt: TGTGCCAGCAGTTTAGGCGGGGGGGGCACAGATACGCAGTATTTT

len: 15
j_gene: TRBJ1-5
abundance: few
d_gene: -
v_gene: TRBV7-9
CDR3aa: CASSLGQYSNQPQHF
CDR3nt: TGTGCCAGCAGCTTAGGACAGTATAGCAATCAGCCCCAGCATTTT

len: 13
j_gene: TRBJ1-5
abundance: few
d_gene: -
v_gene: TRBV19
CDR3aa: CASSIERNQPQHF
CDR3nt: TGTGCCAGTAGTATAGAACGGAATCAGCCCCAGCATTTT

len: 15
j_gene: TRBJ2-7
abundance: -
d_gene: TRBD1
v_gene: TRBV20-1
CDR3aa: CSASLTGGASYEQYF
CDR3nt: TGCAGTGCTAGTTTAACAGGGGGAGCATCCTACGAGCAGTACTTC

len: 14
j_gene: TRBJ2-2
abundance: -
d_gene: -
v_gene: TRBV5-1
CDR3aa: CASSLDGGPGELFF
CDR3nt: TGCGCCAGCAGCCTGGACGGAGGACCGGGGGAGCTGTTTTTT

len: 13
j_gene: TRBJ2-5
abundance: -
d_gene: -
v_gene: TRBV9
CDR3aa: CASSAGYQETQYF
CDR3nt: TGTGCCAGCAGTGCCGGGTACCAAGAGACCCAGTACTTC

len: 14
j_gene: TRBJ1-1
abundance: -
d_gene: -
v_gene: TRBV18
CDR3aa: CASSPYTGGAEAFF
CDR3nt: TGTGCCAGCTCACCATACACCGGGGGGGCTGAAGCTTTCTTT

len: 13
j_gene: TRBJ1-2
abundance: -
d_gene: -
v_gene: TRBV7-2
CDR3aa: CASSLAPANGYTF
CDR3nt: TGTGCCAGCAGCTTAGCCCCCGCGAATGGCTACACCTTC

len: 16
j_gene: TRBJ1-6
abundance: -
d_gene: TRBD1
v_gene: TRBV9
CDR3aa: CASSVDLQGDNSPLHF
CDR3nt: TGTGCCAGCAGCGTAGACCTACAGGGGGATAATTCACCCCTCCACTTT

len: 16
j_gene: TRBJ2-1
abundance: -
d_gene: -
v_gene: TRBV3-1/TRBV3-2
CDR3aa: CASSQERLSTYNEQFF
CDR3nt: TGTGCCAGCAGCCAAGAACGACTCAGCACCTACAATGAGCAGTTCTTC

len: 16
j_gene: TRBJ2-7
abundance: -
d_gene: TRBD1
v_gene: TRBV2
CDR3aa: CASTGTGRGFKGEQYF
CDR3nt: TGTGCCAGCACCGGGACAGGGCGGGGATTCAAGGGTGAGCAGTACTTC

len: 16
j_gene: TRBJ1-5
abundance: -
d_gene: -
v_gene: TRBV7-2
CDR3aa: CASSLDAGKGVQPQHF
CDR3nt: TGTGCCAGCAGCTTAGATGCGGGTAAGGGAGTCCAGCCCCAGCATTTT

len: 14
j_gene: TRBJ1-2
abundance: -
d_gene: TRBD1
v_gene: TRBV6-1
CDR3aa: CASSESGGGDGYTF
CDR3nt: TGTGCCAGCAGTGAAAGTGGAGGGGGCGATGGCTACACCTTC

len: 14
j_gene: TRBJ1-1
abundance: -
d_gene: TRBD1
v_gene: TRBV5-1
CDR3aa: CASSRQGADTEAFF
CDR3nt: TGCGCCAGCAGTAGGCAGGGGGCTGACACTGAAGCTTTCTTT

len: 15
j_gene: TRBJ2-7
abundance: -
d_gene: -
v_gene: TRBV5-5
CDR3aa: CASSSEVLSSYEQYF
CDR3nt: TGTGCCAGCAGCTCAGAGGTCCTGAGCTCCTACGAGCAGTACTTC

len: 14
j_gene: TRBJ2-1
abundance: -
d_gene: -
v_gene: TRBV7-2
CDR3aa: CASSFGGWFNEQFF
CDR3nt: TGTGCCAGCAGCTTTGGCGGGTGGTTTAATGAGCAGTTCTTC

len: 18
j_gene: TRBJ1-4
abundance: -
d_gene: TRBD1
v_gene: TRBV7-2
CDR3aa: CASSLPGTGGRNNEKLFF
CDR3nt: TGTGCCAGCAGCCTTCCCGGGACAGGGGGTAGGAATAATGAAAAACTGTTTTTT

len: 15
j_gene: TRBJ2-3
abundance: -
d_gene: -
v_gene: TRBV5-1
CDR3aa: CASSLWEASTDTQYF
CDR3nt: TGCGCCAGCAGCTTATGGGAGGCTAGCACAGATACGCAGTATTTT

len: 13
j_gene: TRBJ1-2
abundance: once
d_gene: TRBD1
v_gene: TRBV30
CDR3aa: CAWKGQGARGYTF
CDR3nt: TGTGCCTGGAAGGGACAGGGGGCGCGTGGCTACACCTTC

len: 12
j_gene: TRBJ1-2
abundance: -
d_gene: TRBD1
v_gene: TRBV30
CDR3aa: CAWGTGEYGYTF
CDR3nt: TGTGCCTGGGGGACAGGAGAATATGGCTACACCTTC

len: 17
j_gene: TRBJ1-3
abundance: few
d_gene: TRBD1
v_gene: TRBV7-2
CDR3aa: CASSLGTGGGSGNTIYF
CDR3nt: TGTGCCAGCAGCCTAGGGACAGGGGGCGGCTCTGGAAACACCATATATTTT

len: 14
j_gene: TRBJ2-7
abundance: -
d_gene: TRBD2
v_gene: TRBV5-6
CDR3aa: CASSRPRTSYEQYF
CDR3nt: TGTGCCAGCAGCCGACCCAGGACTAGCTACGAGCAGTACTTC

len: 14
j_gene: TRBJ2-7
abundance: -
d_gene: TRBD1
v_gene: TRBV19
CDR3aa: CASSEQGASYEQYF
CDR3nt: TGTGCCAGTAGTGAGCAGGGGGCATCCTACGAGCAGTACTTC

len: 16
j_gene: TRBJ2-1
abundance: -
d_gene: -
v_gene: TRBV7-2
CDR3aa: CASSLVPGSSYNEQFF
CDR3nt: TGTGCCAGCAGCTTAGTTCCGGGGAGCTCCTACAATGAGCAGTTCTTC

len: 13
j_gene: TRBJ1-5
abundance: -
d_gene: -
v_gene: TRBV28
CDR3aa: CASSLLGDQPQHF
CDR3nt: TGTGCCAGCAGTTTATTAGGGGATCAGCCCCAGCATTTT

len: 15
j_gene: TRBJ2-1
abundance: -
d_gene: -
v_gene: TRBV6-5
CDR3aa: CASKPGHSSYNEQFF
CDR3nt: TGTGCCAGCAAGCCGGGACACAGCTCCTACAATGAGCAGTTCTTC

len: 15
j_gene: TRBJ1-1
abundance: -
d_gene: TRBD1
v_gene: TRBV30
CDR3aa: CAWTRTDRGGTEAFF
CDR3nt: TGTGCCTGGACCAGAACTGACAGGGGGGGAACTGAAGCTTTCTTT

len: 16
j_gene: TRBJ2-1
abundance: -
d_gene: TRBD1
v_gene: TRBV19
CDR3aa: CASSPRQGSSYNEQFF
CDR3nt: TGTGCCAGTAGTCCCCGACAGGGGAGCTCCTACAATGAGCAGTTCTTC

len: 14
j_gene: TRBJ1-3
abundance: -
d_gene: TRBD1
v_gene: TRBV27
CDR3aa: CASSLGTGGNTIYF
CDR3nt: TGTGCCAGCAGTTTAGGGACAGGCGGAAACACCATATATTTT

len: 16
j_gene: TRBJ1-2
abundance: -
d_gene: -
v_gene: TRBV4-1
CDR3aa: CASSQEAGTVDYGYTF
CDR3nt: TGCGCCAGCAGCCAAGAAGCGGGGACGGTCGACTATGGCTACACCTTC

len: 19
j_gene: TRBJ2-6
abundance: once
d_gene: -
v_gene: TRBV5-8
CDR3aa: CASSFLGSGYGSGANVLTF
CDR3nt: TGTGCCAGCAGCTTTTTGGGGTCAGGGTATGGCTCTGGGGCCAACGTCCTGACTTTC

len: 14
j_gene: TRBJ1-2
abundance: -
d_gene: -
v_gene: TRBV15
CDR3aa: CATRAPTVNHGYTF
CDR3nt: TGTGCCACCAGAGCCCCGACAGTTAACCATGGCTACACCTTC

len: 14
j_gene: TRBJ2-7
abundance: once
d_gene: TRBD1
v_gene: TRBV5-4
CDR3aa: CASQKGDRAYEQYF
CDR3nt: TGTGCCAGCCAAAAAGGGGACAGGGCCTACGAGCAGTACTTC

len: 14
j_gene: TRBJ2-2
abundance: -
d_gene: -
v_gene: TRBV5-1
CDR3aa: CASSPQYNTGELFF
CDR3nt: TGCGCCAGCAGCCCCCAGTATAACACCGGGGAGCTGTTTTTT

len: 14
j_gene: TRBJ2-1
abundance: -
d_gene: TRBD1
v_gene: TRBV14
CDR3aa: CASSKLQTGDEQFF
CDR3nt: TGTGCCAGCAGCAAACTCCAGACAGGGGATGAGCAGTTCTTC

len: 12
j_gene: TRBJ1-2
abundance: once
d_gene: -
v_gene: TRBV10-2
CDR3aa: CASSEFSDGYTF
CDR3nt: TGCGCCAGCAGTGAGTTTTCCGATGGCTACACCTTC

len: 17
j_gene: TRBJ2-3
abundance: -
d_gene: TRBD2
v_gene: TRBV19
CDR3aa: CASSSRLAGGPTDTQYF
CDR3nt: TGTGCCAGTAGTTCTCGACTAGCGGGGGGGCCCACAGATACGCAGTATTTT

len: 15
j_gene: TRBJ2-7
abundance: -
d_gene: TRBD1
v_gene: TRBV28
CDR3aa: CASFKGTGFPYEQYF
CDR3nt: TGTGCCAGCTTTAAGGGGACAGGGTTCCCCTACGAGCAGTACTTC

len: 15
j_gene: TRBJ2-3
abundance: -
d_gene: TRBD1
v_gene: TRBV7-2
CDR3aa: CASSISRGQLDTQYF
CDR3nt: TGTGCCAGCAGTATTAGCAGGGGGCAATTAGATACGCAGTATTTT